Each of the 8 T cell receptor beta chains below was sequenced from the same sample in a study of blood T cell repertoires in COVID-19. Assay: immunoSEQ multiplex PCR; the TCRdb copy retains only in-frame clones and omits some. The table has approximately 410,000 clones, about nine tenths seen once. The sequencing sample was made of peripheral blood. The source of these receptors is a woman aged 30 to 39 with active or convalescent COVID-19.

This chain links TRBV5-6 with TRBJ2-7; 9 nucleotides line up with TRBD1. The V and J ends lost 3 bases and 4 bases, in that order; junction bases with no gene match: 5. Germline V gene data show CDR1 as SGHDT and CDR2 as YYEEEE. CDR3 size: 14 residues. This CDR3 reads CASSSGTGIYEQYF. CDR3 DNA: TGTGCCAGCAGCTCCGGGACAGGGATTTACGAGCAGTACTTC.

CDR3 in amino acids: CASSLVGGNYGYTF. The CDR3 nucleotides read TGCGCCAGCAGCTTGGTAGGAGGGAACTATGGCTACACCTTC. The gene calls are TRBV5-1 and TRBJ1-2; no clear D. Germline-derived CDR1 and CDR2 are SGHRS and YFSETQ. The CDR3 has 14 residues. V shed 0 bases and J shed 2 bases, with 8 bases lying between them. Looking up the rest from reference TRBV5-1 and TRBJ1-2 gives the full variable domain: KAGVTQTPRYLIKTRGQQVTLSCSPISGHRSVSWYQQTPGQGLQFLFEYFSETQRNKGNFPGRFSGRQFSNSRSEMNVSTLELGDSALYLCASSLVGGNYGYTFGSGTRLTVV.

This clone appeared a few times. The chain links TRBV24-1 to TRBJ2-5; TRBD2 matches at 8 bases. Germline lookup yields CDR1 KGHDR and CDR2 SFDVKD. The CDR3 covers 18 residues. The V and J ends lost 3 bases and 2 bases, in that order; junction bases with no gene match: 13. The CDR3 reads CATSDARGDRLSQETQYF. CDR3 sequence (DNA): TGTGCCACCAGTGATGCGCGGGGGGACCGTTTGTCTCAAGAGACCCAGTACTTC.

Only a few counts were recorded for this clone. The V call is TRBV28, the J call TRBJ1-1, with D tentatively TRBD1 (6 bases). The germline V gene encodes CDR1 MDHEN and CDR2 SYDVKM. V lost 3 bases, J lost 0 bases, and 23 bases lay in between. The CDR3 totals 19 residues. As DNA, the CDR3 is TGTGCCAGCAGTTTTGTCTGGGCAGGGGCGCGGTCCTTGAACACTGAAGCTTTCTTT. Translating it yields CASSFVWAGARSLNTEAFF.

The CDR3 loop is CASSTRTALPYEQYF. Written as DNA, the CDR3 is TGTGCCAGCAGTACGAGGACAGCCTTACCCTACGAGCAGTACTTC. The rearrangement uses TRBV27 and TRBJ2-7; D may be TRBD1 (6 bases). V was pared by 5 bases and J by 2 bases, with 16 bases between. The CDR3 is 15 amino acids. Germline assignment: CDR1 MNHEY and CDR2 SMNVEV (reference sequence).

The genes are TRBV18 and TRBJ1-2, with D perhaps matching TRBD1 (5 bases). Trimming left V 2 bases short and J 8 bases short, with 12 bases between. This CDR3 is built from 13 residues. From germline, CDR1 is KGHSH and CDR2 LQKENI. The CDR3 reads CASSPFSGEGYTF. CDR3 nucleotides: TGTGCCAGCTCACCATTTTCGGGGGAAGGCTACACCTTC.

V and J are TRBV11-2 and TRBJ2-5; TRBD1 agrees at 9 bases. CDR3 length equals 13 residues. The V segment lost 9 bases and the J segment 5 bases; nucleotides outside the gene matches: 7. Germline V lookup: CDR1 SGHAT, CDR2 FQNNGV. The CDR3 coding sequence is TGTGCCAGTAGGACAGGGGTGATGGAGACCCAGTACTTC. Protein sequence: CASRTGVMETQYF. Filled out from reference TRBV11-2 and TRBJ2-5, the complete variable domain reads EAGVAQSPRYKIIEKRQSVAFWCNPISGHATLYWYQQILGQGPKLLIQFQNNGVVDDSQLPKDRFSAERLKGVDSTLKIQPAKLEDSAVYLCASRTGVMETQYFGPGTRLLVL.

V usage is TRBV19 and J usage is TRBJ1-2, with D unresolved. CDR1 and CDR2 from the germline V gene are LNHDA and SQIVND (reference sequence). There are 18 residues in the CDR3. Trimming pared 5 bases from V and 1 base from J, leaving 23 bases between. CDR3 nucleotides: TGTGCCAGTAGTCCGCGAATGCCCTACTCGAGTTTTAACTATGGCTACACCTTC. Its protein product is CASSPRMPYSSFNYGYTF.